This paragraph reports one T cell receptor beta chain. The data were taken from a study of blood T cell repertoires in COVID-19. Two consecutive negative NP/OP PCR tests, clearance, or resolved symptoms defined Cohort 3 recovery. Sequencing was performed with immunoSEQ multiplex PCR; in TCRdb, only in-frame clones are kept and a portion is missing. The repertoire has under 300,000 clones, 75% to 90% of them found once; the top ten carry about 1.8%. This sequence originates from a woman aged 40 to 50 who had recovered from COVID-19. Sequencing input: PBMCs or T cells enriched from blood (not recorded which).

The CDR3 nucleotides read TGTGCCAGCAGTCTTGCGCACTCTGGAAACACCATATATTTT. Residues: CASSLAHSGNTIYF. V gene TRBV6-5 combines with J gene TRBJ1-3; the D is unclear. CDR1 is MNHEY and CDR2 is SVGAGI in the germline V gene. The CDR3 is made up of 14 amino acids. Trimming removed 5 bases from V and 0 bases from J, with 8 bases in between.